The rows below give T cell receptor beta chains drawn from one sample of a study of beta chain features in type 1 diabetes. Clones were sequenced by immunoSEQ multiplex PCR, and TCRdb holds only the in-frame ones, with some missing. The table has 350,000 or so clones, roughly a fifth seen once. Sequencing input: naive CD4+ T cells from blood. The source is a woman aged 18-30 years in good health. Each CDR3 is given with its conserved first and last residue. The order of the fields is V gene, J gene, D gene, CDR3 protein. D genes are given only for firm matches.

>TRBV6-1|TRBJ2-7|-
CASSYRGSSYEQYF
>TRBV4-1|TRBJ1-3|TRBD1
CASSPRTGKISGNTIYF
>TRBV9|TRBJ2-2|-
CASSVRGGNTGELFF
>TRBV14|TRBJ1-2|-
CASSQDRLYGYTF
>TRBV30|TRBJ1-2|TRBD1
CAWSVGTGSFRGYTF
>TRBV9|TRBJ1-4|-
CASSLTWRDDEKLFF
>TRBV28|TRBJ2-5|-
CASNQPQGTRETQYF
>TRBV7-2|TRBJ1-2|TRBD1
CASSSGDRARLHGYTF
>TRBV9|TRBJ2-1|TRBD2
CASSKGGLAGPGQFF
>TRBV4-3|TRBJ1-2|-
CASSQDHTGRYGYTF
>TRBV27|TRBJ2-1|-
CASRGRHEQFF
>TRBV5-4|TRBJ2-7|-
CASSPSTGLQYEQYF
>TRBV7-2|TRBJ2-3|TRBD2
CASSPSGTSGGGTQYF
>TRBV2|TRBJ1-1|TRBD1
CASSLNRGRTEAFF
>TRBV30|TRBJ2-3|-
CAWTFGTTSPSTQYF
>TRBV6-1|TRBJ2-3|TRBD1
CASTPDRASTDTQYF
>TRBV20-1|TRBJ2-7|-
CSALGAEQYF
>TRBV10-3|TRBJ1-1|-
CAISDRAAEAFF
>TRBV7-9|TRBJ2-7|-
CASSLRTAYEQYF
>TRBV29-1|TRBJ1-1|-
CSVYDIRNTEAFF
>TRBV6-5|TRBJ2-7|TRBD2
CASRRLALSYEQYF
>TRBV6-5|TRBJ2-7|-
CASSDRITYEQYF
>TRBV6-5|TRBJ1-2|TRBD1
CASSYSGTGNYGYTF
>TRBV30|TRBJ1-1|TRBD1
CAWSKYRGTEAFF
>TRBV29-1|TRBJ1-1|-
CSVVRGNTEAFF
>TRBV2|TRBJ1-3|-
CASSETDSGNTIYF
>TRBV15|TRBJ2-7|-
CATQFQGTGGEQYF
>TRBV9|TRBJ1-2|TRBD1
CASSVVETGPYGYTF
>TRBV14|TRBJ2-7|-
CASSPGGYEQYF
>TRBV5-1|TRBJ1-5|-
CASSLGQNSNQPQHF
>TRBV18|TRBJ1-2|-
CASSPLRAGYTF
>TRBV4-2|TRBJ2-1|-
CASSIDGGAYNEQFF